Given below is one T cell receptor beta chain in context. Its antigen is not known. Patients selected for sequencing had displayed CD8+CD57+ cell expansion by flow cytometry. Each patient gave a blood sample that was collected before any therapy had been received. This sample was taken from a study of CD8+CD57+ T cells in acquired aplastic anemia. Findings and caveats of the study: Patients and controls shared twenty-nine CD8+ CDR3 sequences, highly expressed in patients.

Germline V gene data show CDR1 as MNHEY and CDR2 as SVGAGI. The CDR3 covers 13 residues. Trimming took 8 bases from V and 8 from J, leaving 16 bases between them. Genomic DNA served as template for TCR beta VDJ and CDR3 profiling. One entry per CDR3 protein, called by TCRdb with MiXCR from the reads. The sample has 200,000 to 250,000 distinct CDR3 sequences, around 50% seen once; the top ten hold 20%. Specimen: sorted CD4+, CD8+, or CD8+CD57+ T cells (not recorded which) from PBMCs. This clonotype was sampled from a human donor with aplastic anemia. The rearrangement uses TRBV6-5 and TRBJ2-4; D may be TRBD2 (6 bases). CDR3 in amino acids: CASRRQQRDIQYF. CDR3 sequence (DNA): TGTGCCAGCCGGCGACAGCAGCGGGACATTCAGTACTTC.